What follows are 14 T cell receptor beta chains derived from one specimen sequenced in a study of monozygotic twins with inflammatory bowel disease. TCRdb re-called the 5' RACE reads and shows each CDR3 protein once, DNA omitted. The sample table includes around 400,000 distinct CDR3 sequences. The specimen was blood. These receptors originate from a human donor with ulcerative colitis or Crohn's disease, or a healthy co-twin of an affected twin (not recorded which).

The rearrangement links TRBV16 to TRBJ1-6. Germline CDR1 KGHSY, CDR2 FQNENV. The CDR3 is 13 residues long. The CDR3 is CASSQSRNSPLHF.

The V and J genes are TRBV29-1 and TRBJ1-2; TCRdb outputs TRBD1, but without DNA this stays unchecked. Germline CDR1 and CDR2: SQVTM and ANQGSEA. CDR3 size: 11 residues. CDR3 in amino acids: CSVRTGLGYTF.

The chain is built from TRBV7-9 and TRBJ2-7; TCRdb names TRBD1, which stays unverified in the absence of DNA. The CDR3 has 14 amino acids. The V gene's germline CDR1 is SEHNR and CDR2 FQNEAQ (reference sequence). The CDR3 protein is CASSFRGPPGEQYF.

This chain uses TRBV12-3 or TRBV12-4 with TRBJ2-4; TCRdb's D call, TRBD1, is unchecked because there is no DNA. The CDR3 runs 14 residues. The CDR3 spells CASSPSKTGPIQYF.

This rearrangement joins TRBV3-1 to TRBJ2-1. The V gene's germline CDR1 is LGHDT and CDR2 YNNKEL (reference sequence). This CDR3 contains 12 residues. CDR3 amino acids: CASSRVRNEQFF.

CDR3 region: CASSLDPGITNSEQYF. This chain uses TRBV7-2 with TRBJ2-7; TCRdb's D call of TRBD1 is untestable without DNA. Germline CDR1 reads SGHTA; CDR2 reads FQGNSA. The CDR3 loop spans 16 amino acids. Supplemented by reference TRBV7-2 and TRBJ2-7, the full variable domain reads GAGVSQSPSNKVTEKGKDVELRCDPISGHTALYWYRQSLGQGLEFLIYFQGNSAPDKSGLPSDRFSAERTGGSVSTLTIQRTQQEDSAVYLCASSLDPGITNSEQYFGPGTRLTVT.

The V and J genes are TRBV6-5 and TRBJ1-1; TCRdb selects TRBD1, and the lack of DNA leaves this call unchecked. Germline V gives CDR1 MNHEY, CDR2 SVGAGI. The CDR3 has 13 amino acids. The CDR3 is CASSYSLGPEAFF.

The rearrangement uses TRBV27 and TRBJ2-7. CDR1 and CDR2 (germline): MNHEY, SMNVEV (reference sequence). This CDR3 comprises 12 residues. Here the CDR3 reads CATRGYGYEQYF.

The rearrangement uses TRBV7-9 and TRBJ2-3; the TCRdb call, TRBD2, lacks DNA for checking. The CDR3 runs to 16 residues. The germline V gene encodes CDR1 SEHNR and CDR2 FQNEAQ (reference sequence). CDR3 residues: CASSPLAGGPTDTQYF.

This chain uses TRBV5-6 with TRBJ2-3; absent DNA, TCRdb's TRBD1 call cannot be checked. There are 14 residues in the CDR3. Germline V gives CDR1 SGHDT, CDR2 YYEEEE. CDR3 residues: CASSGTQGSDTQYF.

The rearrangement links TRBV28 to TRBJ1-5; the TCRdb D gene call, TRBD1, has no DNA to confirm it. Germline CDR1 is MDHEN and CDR2 is SYDVKM. The CDR3 covers 16 residues. CDR3 in amino acids: CASRPRTGGSNQPQHF.

This sequence joins TRBV7-9 and TRBJ2-1; lacking DNA, the TRBD2 call made by TCRdb goes unchecked. The CDR3 runs to 17 residues. CDR1 and CDR2 (germline): SEHNR, FQNEAQ (reference sequence). Here the CDR3 reads CASSLRVAGSSYNEQFF.

The chain links TRBV12-3 or TRBV12-4 to TRBJ2-6; TCRdb selects TRBD1, and the lack of DNA leaves this call unchecked. This CDR3 contains 19 residues. The CDR3 spells CASRRQGAVPSSGANVLTF.

This chain links TRBV7-9 with TRBJ2-1; as DNA is missing, the TRBD2 call by TCRdb cannot be tested. The CDR3 length is 15 residues. CDR1 SEHNR and CDR2 FQNEAQ come from the germline V gene (reference sequence). This chain's CDR3 is CASSSSTSGGNEQFF.